This TCR beta chain was sequenced for a study of cytomegalovirus exposure and HLA in healthy donors. Study conclusions and caveats: With DRB1 most and HLA-C fewest, TCR association rates differed between HLA loci in a later analysis.

As to this clone: Antigen unknown.

The PCR used 60 Vbeta and 13 Jbeta primers. How the authors handled the data: Around 12 million of some 80 million unique TCR beta chains were shared, per a later count. Clones were read by immunoSEQ multiplex PCR, and TCRdb kept only the in-frame ones, dropping some. Clone size and the V and J calls come from that table; the DNA yielded D and trimming. This sample carries about 120,000 clones, approximately 80% of them seen once, and the ten largest clones take 2.5% to 3.5%. This TCR came from a woman between 40 and 50 years old in good health and CMV-seropositive. Sequencing was carried out using PBMCs.

CDR3 coding DNA: TGTGCCAGCAGCGTAGGGACAGGGGAGGGTGAAGCTTTCTTT. It specifies CASSVGTGEGEAFF. The chain carries TRBV7-9 and TRBJ1-1; 10 bases are shared with TRBD1. Germline V gives CDR1 SEHNR, CDR2 FQNEAQ (reference sequence). V lost 5 bases to trimming and J lost 7 bases; unmatched junction nucleotides: 7. The CDR3 has 14 residues.